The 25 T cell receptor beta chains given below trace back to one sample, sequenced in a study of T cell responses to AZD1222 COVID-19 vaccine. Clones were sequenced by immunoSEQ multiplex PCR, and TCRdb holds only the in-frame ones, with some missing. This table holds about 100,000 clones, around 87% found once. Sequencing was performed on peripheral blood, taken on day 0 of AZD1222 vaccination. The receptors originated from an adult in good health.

CDR3 sequence (DNA): TGTGCCAGCTCACCGGACAGGGGTGTCTACACCTTC. Its protein product is CASSPDRGVYTF. The J gene is TRBJ1-2, the V gene TRBV18, with TRBD1 matching 9 bases. Germline CDR1 is KGHSH and CDR2 is LQKENI. The trim removed 3 bases at V and 10 bases at J, leaving 3 bases unmatched. The CDR3 contains 12 residues.

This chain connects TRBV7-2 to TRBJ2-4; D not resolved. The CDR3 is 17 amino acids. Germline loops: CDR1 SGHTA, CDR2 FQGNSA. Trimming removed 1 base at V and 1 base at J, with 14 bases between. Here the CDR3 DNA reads TGTGCCAGCAGCTTAGATGCCGCCCTGGGGGCCAAAAACATTCAGTACTTC. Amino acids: CASSLDAALGAKNIQYF.

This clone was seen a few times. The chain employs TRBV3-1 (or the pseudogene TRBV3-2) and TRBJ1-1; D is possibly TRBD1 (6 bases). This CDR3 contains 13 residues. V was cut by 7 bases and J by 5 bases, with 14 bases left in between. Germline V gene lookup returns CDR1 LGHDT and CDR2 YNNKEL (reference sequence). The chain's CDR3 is CASNDHRETEAFF. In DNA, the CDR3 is TGTGCCAGCAACGACCACAGGGAAACTGAAGCTTTCTTT.

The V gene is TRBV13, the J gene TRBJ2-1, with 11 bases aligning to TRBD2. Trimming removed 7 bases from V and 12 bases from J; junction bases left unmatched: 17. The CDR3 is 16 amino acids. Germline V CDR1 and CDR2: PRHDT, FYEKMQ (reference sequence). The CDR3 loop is CASTRIGGLAGGRQFF. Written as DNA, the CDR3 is TGTGCCAGCACCCGGATAGGTGGCCTAGCGGGGGGCCGGCAGTTCTTC. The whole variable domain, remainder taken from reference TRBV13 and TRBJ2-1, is AAGVIQSPRHLIKEKRETATLKCYPIPRHDTVYWYQQGPGQDPQFLISFYEKMQSDKGSIPDRFSAQQFSDYHSELNMSSLELGDSALYFCASTRIGGLAGGRQFFGPGTRLTVL.

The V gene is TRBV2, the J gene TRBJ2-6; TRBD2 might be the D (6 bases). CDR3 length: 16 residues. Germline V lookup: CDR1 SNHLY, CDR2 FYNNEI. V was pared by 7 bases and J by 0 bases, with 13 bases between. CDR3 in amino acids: CASKGAGLSGANVLTF. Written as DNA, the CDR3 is TGTGCCAGCAAGGGAGCGGGCCTCTCTGGGGCCAACGTCCTGACTTTC.

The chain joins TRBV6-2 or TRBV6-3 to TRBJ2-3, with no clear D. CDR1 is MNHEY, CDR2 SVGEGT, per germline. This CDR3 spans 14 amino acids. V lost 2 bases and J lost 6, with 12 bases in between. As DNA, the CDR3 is TGTGCCAGCAGTTACCCGGACCAAGGGGATACGCAGTATTTT. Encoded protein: CASSYPDQGDTQYF.

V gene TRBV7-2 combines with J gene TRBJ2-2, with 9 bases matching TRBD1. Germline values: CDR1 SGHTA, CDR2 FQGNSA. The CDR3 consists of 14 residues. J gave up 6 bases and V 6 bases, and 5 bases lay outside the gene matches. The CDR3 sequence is CASRPGQGPGELFF. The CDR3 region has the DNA TGTGCCAGCAGACCGGGACAGGGCCCCGGGGAGCTGTTTTTT.

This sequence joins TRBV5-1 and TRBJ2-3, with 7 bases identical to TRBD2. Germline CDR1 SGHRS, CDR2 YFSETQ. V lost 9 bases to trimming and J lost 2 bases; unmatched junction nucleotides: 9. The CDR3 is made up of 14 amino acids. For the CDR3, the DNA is TGCGCCACAACGTGGGGGGGACTCACAGATACGCAGTATTTT. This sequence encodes CATTWGGLTDTQYF. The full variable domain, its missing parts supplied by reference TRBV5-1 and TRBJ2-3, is KAGVTQTPRYLIKTRGQQVTLSCSPISGHRSVSWYQQTPGQGLQFLFEYFSETQRNKGNFPGRFSGRQFSNSRSEMNVSTLELGDSALYLCATTWGGLTDTQYFGPGTRLTVL.

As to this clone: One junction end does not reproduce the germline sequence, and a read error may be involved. The CDR3 is CASSEVEWEKLFF. Here the CDR3 DNA reads TGTGCCAGCAGCGAAGTAGAATGGGAAAAACTGTTTTTT. This rearrangement joins TRBV6-1 to TRBJ1-4; no definite D call. The CDR3 totals 13 residues. Germline V gene data show CDR1 as MNHNS and CDR2 as SASEGT.

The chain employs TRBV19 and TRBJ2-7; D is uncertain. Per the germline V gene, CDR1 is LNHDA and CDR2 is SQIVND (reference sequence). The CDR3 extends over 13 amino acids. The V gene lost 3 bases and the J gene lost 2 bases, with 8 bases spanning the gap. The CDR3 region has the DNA TGTGCCAGTAGTATTGACGAAGCCTACGAGCAGTACTTC. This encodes CASSIDEAYEQYF.

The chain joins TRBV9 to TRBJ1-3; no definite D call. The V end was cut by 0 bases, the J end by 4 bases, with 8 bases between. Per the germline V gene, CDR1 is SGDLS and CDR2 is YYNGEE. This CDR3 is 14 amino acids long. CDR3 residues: CASSVGLGGNTIYF. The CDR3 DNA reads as TGTGCCAGCAGCGTAGGCTTGGGGGGAAACACCATATATTTT. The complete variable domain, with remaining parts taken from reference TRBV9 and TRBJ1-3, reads DSGVTQTPKHLITATGQRVTLRCSPRSGDLSVYWYQQSLDQGLQFLIQYYNGEERAKGNILERFSAQQFPDLHSELNLSSLELGDSALYFCASSVGLGGNTIYFGEGSWLTVV.

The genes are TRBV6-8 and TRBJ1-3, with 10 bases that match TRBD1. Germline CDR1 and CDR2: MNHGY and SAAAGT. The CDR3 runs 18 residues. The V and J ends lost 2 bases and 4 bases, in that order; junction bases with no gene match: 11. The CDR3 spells CASSYPPGQGNFGNTIYF. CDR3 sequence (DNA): TGTGCCAGCAGTTACCCTCCGGGACAGGGGAATTTCGGAAACACCATATATTTT.

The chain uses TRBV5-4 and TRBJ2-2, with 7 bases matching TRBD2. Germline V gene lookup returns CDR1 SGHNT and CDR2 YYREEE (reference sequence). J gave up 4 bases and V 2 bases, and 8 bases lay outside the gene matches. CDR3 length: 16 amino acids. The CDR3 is CASSFGGRSRTGELFF. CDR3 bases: TGTGCCAGCAGCTTCGGCGGGAGATCGCGCACCGGGGAGCTGTTTTTT.

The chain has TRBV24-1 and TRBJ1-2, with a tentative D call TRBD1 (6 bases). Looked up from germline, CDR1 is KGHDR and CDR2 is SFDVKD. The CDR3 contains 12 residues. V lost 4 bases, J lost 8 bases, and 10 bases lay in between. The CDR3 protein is CATSEGTLGYTF. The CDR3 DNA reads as TGTGCCACCAGTGAGGGGACATTGGGCTACACCTTC.

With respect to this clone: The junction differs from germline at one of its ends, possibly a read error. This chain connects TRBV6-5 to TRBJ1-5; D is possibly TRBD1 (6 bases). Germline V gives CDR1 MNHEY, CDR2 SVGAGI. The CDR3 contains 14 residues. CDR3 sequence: CASNLQGSDQPQHF. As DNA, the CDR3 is TGTGCCAGCAACTTACAGGGTAGCGATCAGCCCCAGCATTTT.

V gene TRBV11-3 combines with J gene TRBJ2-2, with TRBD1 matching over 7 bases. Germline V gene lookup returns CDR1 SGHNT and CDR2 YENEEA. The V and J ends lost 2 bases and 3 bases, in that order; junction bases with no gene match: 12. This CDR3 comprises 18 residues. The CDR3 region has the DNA TGTGCCAGCAGCTTACAACTAGGGGGCGCGTTCGACACCGGGGAGCTGTTTTTT. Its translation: CASSLQLGGAFDTGELFF.

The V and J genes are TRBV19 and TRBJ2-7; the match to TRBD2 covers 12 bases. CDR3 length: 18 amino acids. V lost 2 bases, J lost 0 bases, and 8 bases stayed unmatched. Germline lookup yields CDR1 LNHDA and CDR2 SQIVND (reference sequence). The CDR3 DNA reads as TGTGCCAGTAGTATAACGGGCCCGACTAGCGGGGGCTCCTACGAGCAGTACTTC. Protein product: CASSITGPTSGGSYEQYF.

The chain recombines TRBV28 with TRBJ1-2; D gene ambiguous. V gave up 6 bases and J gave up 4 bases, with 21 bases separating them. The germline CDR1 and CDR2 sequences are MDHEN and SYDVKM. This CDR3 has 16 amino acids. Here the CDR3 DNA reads TGTGCCAGCAGCTTTACTCAGGTGGATCCATCCTATGGCTACACCTTC. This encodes CASSFTQVDPSYGYTF.

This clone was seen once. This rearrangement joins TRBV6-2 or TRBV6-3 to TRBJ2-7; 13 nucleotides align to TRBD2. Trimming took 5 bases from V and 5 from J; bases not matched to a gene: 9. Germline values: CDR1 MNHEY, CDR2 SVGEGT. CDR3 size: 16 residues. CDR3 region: CASSRLTSGRKDEQYF. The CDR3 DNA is TGTGCCAGCAGTCGGTTGACTAGCGGGAGGAAGGACGAGCAGTACTTC.

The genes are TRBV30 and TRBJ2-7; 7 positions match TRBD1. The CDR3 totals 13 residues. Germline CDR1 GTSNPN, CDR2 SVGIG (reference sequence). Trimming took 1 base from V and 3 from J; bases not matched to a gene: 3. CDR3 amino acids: CAWSGTGVYEQYF. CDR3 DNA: TGTGCCTGGAGTGGTACAGGGGTCTACGAGCAGTACTTC.

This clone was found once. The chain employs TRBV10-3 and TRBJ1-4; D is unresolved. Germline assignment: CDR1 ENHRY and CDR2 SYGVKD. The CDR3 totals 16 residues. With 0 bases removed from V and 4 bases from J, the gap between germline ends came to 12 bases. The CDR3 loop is CAISESGPSLNEKLFF. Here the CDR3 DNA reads TGTGCCATCAGTGAGTCAGGGCCCAGCCTTAATGAAAAACTGTTTTTT.

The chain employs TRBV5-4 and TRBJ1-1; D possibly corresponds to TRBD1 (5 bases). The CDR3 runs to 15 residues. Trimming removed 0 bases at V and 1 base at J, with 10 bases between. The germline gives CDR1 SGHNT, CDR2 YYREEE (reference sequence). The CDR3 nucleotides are TGTGCCAGCAGCTTGGTGAGGGGTTCGAACACTGAAGCTTTCTTT. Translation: CASSLVRGSNTEAFF.

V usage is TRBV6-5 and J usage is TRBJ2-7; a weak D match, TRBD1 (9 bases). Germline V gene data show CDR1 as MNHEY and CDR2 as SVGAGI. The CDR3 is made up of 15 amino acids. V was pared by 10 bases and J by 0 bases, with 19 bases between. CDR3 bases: TGTGCCACACAGGGGGCAAGCGGGAGCTCCTACGAGCAGTACTTC. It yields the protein CATQGASGSSYEQYF.

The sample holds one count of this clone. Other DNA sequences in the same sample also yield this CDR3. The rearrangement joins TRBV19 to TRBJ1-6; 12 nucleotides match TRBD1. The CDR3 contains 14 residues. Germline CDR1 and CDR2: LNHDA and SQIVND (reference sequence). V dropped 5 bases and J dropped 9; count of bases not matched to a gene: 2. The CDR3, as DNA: TGTGCCAGTAGTGGGACAGGGGGCGGTTCACCCCTCCACTTT. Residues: CASSGTGGGSPLHF. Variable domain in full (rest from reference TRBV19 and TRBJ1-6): DGGITQSPKYLFRKEGQNVTLSCEQNLNHDAMYWYRQDPGQGLRLIYYSQIVNDFQKGDIAEGYSVSREKKESFPLTVTSAQKNPTAFYLCASSGTGGGSPLHFGNGTRLTVT.

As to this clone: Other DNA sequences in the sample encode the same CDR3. The CDR3 region is CASSQSSGNTDTQYF. Written as DNA, the CDR3 is TGCGCCAGCAGCCAATCCAGCGGGAACACAGATACGCAGTATTTT. V gene TRBV4-1 combines with J gene TRBJ2-3; TRBD2 matches at 7 bases. The J segment lost 2 bases and the V segment lost 2 bases, leaving 4 bases of the junction unmatched. The CDR3 spans 15 residues. Germline assignment: CDR1 MGHRA and CDR2 YSYEKL.